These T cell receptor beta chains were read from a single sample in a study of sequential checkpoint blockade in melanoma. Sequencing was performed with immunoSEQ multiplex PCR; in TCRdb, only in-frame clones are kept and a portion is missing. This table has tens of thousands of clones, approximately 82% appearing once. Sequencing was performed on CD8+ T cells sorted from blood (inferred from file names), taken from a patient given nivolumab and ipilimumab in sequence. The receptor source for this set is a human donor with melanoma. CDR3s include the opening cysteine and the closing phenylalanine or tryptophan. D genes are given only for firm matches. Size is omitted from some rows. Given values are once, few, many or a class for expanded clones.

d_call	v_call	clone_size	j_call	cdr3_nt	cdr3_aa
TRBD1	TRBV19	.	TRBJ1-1	TGTGCCAGTAGTACCACTGAGGGGGCTAGCACTGAAGCTTTCTTT	CASSTTEGASTEAFF
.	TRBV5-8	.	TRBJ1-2	TGTGCCAGCAGCTTGGGGTGGAGGGAAAGTGACTATGGCTACACCTTC	CASSLGWRESDYGYTF
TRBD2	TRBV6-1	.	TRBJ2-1	TGTGCCAGCTTTAGCGGGAGGAGTCACAATGAGCAGTTCTTC	CASFSGRSHNEQFF
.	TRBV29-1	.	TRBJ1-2	TGCAGCGCCCAGACAGGCCCCATCTATGGCTACACCTTC	CSAQTGPIYGYTF
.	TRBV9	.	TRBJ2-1	TGTGCCAGCAGCGTGGGGTCTTGGCTAGCTCGTAGCCATGAGCAGTTCTTC	CASSVGSWLARSHEQFF
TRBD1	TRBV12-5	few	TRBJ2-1	TGTGCTAGTGGTTTGGCGGGACAGCCGGGGAATGAGCAGTTCTTC	CASGLAGQPGNEQFF
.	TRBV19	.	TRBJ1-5	TGTGCCAGTAGTGCCTCAGGGTATCAGCCCCAGCATTTT	CASSASGYQPQHF
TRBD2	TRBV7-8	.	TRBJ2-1	TGTGCCAGCAGCCGAATCAGTTCCCGCCCCGGGACTAGCGGGGTAAATGAGCAGTTCTTC	CASSRISSRPGTSGVNEQFF
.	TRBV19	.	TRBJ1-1	TGTGCCAGTATGTCCGGGATGAACACTGAAGCTTTCTTT	CASMSGMNTEAFF
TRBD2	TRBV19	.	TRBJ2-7	TGTGCCAGTAGTCCTCGTGGTAGCGGGACCTACGAGCAGTACTTC	CASSPRGSGTYEQYF
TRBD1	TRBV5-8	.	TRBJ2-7	TGTGCCAGCAGCTCAGGACAGGATGAAAAATTCTACGAGCAGTACTTC	CASSSGQDEKFYEQYF
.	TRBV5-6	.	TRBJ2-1	TGTGCCAGCAGCGATTCGTTGAGCTCCTACAATGAGCAGTTCTTC	CASSDSLSSYNEQFF
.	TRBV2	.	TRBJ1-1	TGTGCCAGCAGGGGAGGGACTGAAGCTTTCTTT	CASRGGTEAFF
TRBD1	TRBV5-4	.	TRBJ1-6	TGTGCCAGCAGCTTCCAGGGGGATCTCTCCTATAATTCACCCCTCCACTTT	CASSFQGDLSYNSPLHF
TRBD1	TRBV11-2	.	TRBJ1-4	TGTGCCAGCGCATTACAGGGGGCAGGGGAAAAACTGTTTTTT	CASALQGAGEKLFF